The 18 T cell receptor beta chains in this list originate from one sample, sequenced in a study of OX40 agonist ivuxolimab in advanced cancers. The library was obtained by the immunoSEQ multiplex PCR assay. Held by TCRdb, this immuneACCESS table contains in-frame sequences only and omits some clones. Under half of the omission traces to an unresolved V gene where checked; the cause of the rest is unknown. In all, the sample holds 15,000 to 20,000 clones, and 75% to 85% of those were seen once. Over 12% of the sample lies in the top ten. The sample in question was CD4+ or CD8+ T cells sorted from blood, obtained in a trial of the OX40 agonist ivuxolimab. These receptors were collected from an adult with an advanced solid tumor such as melanoma, head and neck, liver or kidney cancer.

This chain links TRBV27 with TRBJ2-1, with a weak D call TRBD2 (5 bases). Germline CDR1 is MNHEY and CDR2 is SMNVEV (reference sequence). CDR3 size: 17 residues. Trimming left V 4 bases short and J 7 bases short, with 23 bases between. CDR3 loop: CASSSAGSVANKNEQFF. The CDR3 DNA sequence: TGTGCCAGCAGTTCGGCGGGTTCGGTAGCGAATAAGAATGAGCAGTTCTTC.

The chain recombines TRBV7-2 with TRBJ2-1; either TRBD1 or TRBD2 may supply D (6 bases each). The length of the CDR3 is 15 residues. V shed 5 bases and J shed 6 bases, with 17 bases lying between them. Germline V gives CDR1 SGHTA, CDR2 FQGNSA. CDR3 in DNA: TGTGCCAGCAGCCTGATGATTGGGGGGCCCAATGAGCAGTTCTTC. Translation gives CASSLMIGGPNEQFF. The full variable domain, completed using reference TRBV7-2 and TRBJ2-1, is GAGVSQSPSNKVTEKGKDVELRCDPISGHTALYWYRQSLGQGLEFLIYFQGNSAPDKSGLPSDRFSAERTGGSVSTLTIQRTQQEDSAVYLCASSLMIGGPNEQFFGPGTRLTVL.

This rearrangement joins TRBV19 to TRBJ2-7; TRBD1 matches 9 bases. Trimming cost V 2 bases and J 5 bases; bases outside gene matches: 10. The CDR3 contains 16 residues. Per germline, CDR1 LNHDA and CDR2 SQIVND (reference sequence). CDR3 region: CASSIFPGTGQDEQYF. Here the CDR3 DNA reads TGTGCCAGTAGTATATTCCCAGGGACAGGGCAGGACGAGCAGTACTTC. Full variable domain (remainder filled in from reference TRBV19 and TRBJ2-7): DGGITQSPKYLFRKEGQNVTLSCEQNLNHDAMYWYRQDPGQGLRLIYYSQIVNDFQKGDIAEGYSVSREKKESFPLTVTSAQKNPTAFYLCASSIFPGTGQDEQYFGPGTRLTVT.

About this clone itself: Other DNA sequences in the sample encode the same CDR3. The chain joins TRBV6-6 to TRBJ1-1; maybe TRBD1 (5 bases). The germline V and J ends were trimmed by 5 bases and 8 bases, with 6 bases remaining between them. This CDR3 spans 10 amino acids. Germline loops: CDR1 MNHNY, CDR2 SVGAGI (reference sequence). The CDR3 sequence is CASSRTEAFF. The CDR3 DNA sequence: TGTGCCAGCAGTCGGACAGAAGCTTTCTTT.

In nucleotides, the CDR3 is TGCAGCGTGGCTAGTCAGACAGGGGGATACAATGAGCAGTTCTTC. Translated: CSVASQTGGYNEQFF. V gene TRBV29-1 combines with J gene TRBJ2-1; 9 nucleotides agree with TRBD1. V lost 6 bases to trimming and J lost 4 bases; unmatched junction nucleotides: 10. Germline V lookup: CDR1 SQVTM, CDR2 ANQGSEA. This CDR3 contains 15 residues.

The gene calls are TRBV10-3 and TRBJ1-2; no firm D call. Per the germline V gene, CDR1 is ENHRY and CDR2 is SYGVKD. This CDR3 contains 16 residues. Trimming removed 0 bases at V and 9 bases at J, with 20 bases between. CDR3 loop: CAISESGKGSSRSYTF. The CDR3 nucleotides read TGTGCCATCAGTGAGTCAGGTAAAGGTTCAAGCAGGAGCTACACCTTC.

The V and J genes are TRBV7-3 and TRBJ1-2; D may be TRBD1 (5 bases). V was trimmed by 1 base and J by 6 bases, leaving 15 bases between them. The CDR3 is 15 amino acids. In germline, CDR1 is SGHTA, CDR2 FQGTGA. The CDR3 DNA is TGTGCCAGCAGCTTAAACGGGGCTCTATCCCATGGCTACACCTTC. Protein sequence: CASSLNGALSHGYTF.

As regards this clone: Within the sample, other DNA sequences also encode this same CDR3. The J gene is TRBJ1-3, the V gene TRBV7-9; D gene uncertain. The germline V and J ends were trimmed by 5 bases and 1 base, with 15 bases remaining between them. The CDR3 runs 16 residues. CDR1 SEHNR and CDR2 FQNEAQ come from the germline V gene (reference sequence). DNA of the CDR3: TGTGCCAGCAGCCCCCGAGACACCAGTTCTGGAAACACCATATATTTT. This encodes CASSPRDTSSGNTIYF.

To note about this clone: The junction departs from the called germline gene at one end, perhaps through a read error. This sequence joins TRBV28 and TRBJ2-1, with D hard to call. The CDR3 totals 10 residues. Germline V gene sequence: CDR1 MDHEN, CDR2 SYDVKM. This chain's CDR3 is CASMGWGWVF. The CDR3 DNA reads TGTGCCAGCATGGGGTGGGGTTGGGTCTTC.

The chain uses TRBV6-5 and TRBJ1-6, with D hard to call. With 7 bases removed from V and 0 bases from J, the gap between germline ends came to 7 bases. Germline V CDR1 and CDR2: MNHEY, SVGAGI. This CDR3 has 14 amino acids. CDR3 region: CASNPSSYNSPLHF. The DNA of the CDR3 is TGTGCCAGCAACCCCAGCTCCTATAATTCACCCCTCCACTTT.

The sample holds one count of this clone. This chain links TRBV7-9 with TRBJ1-1; D remains ambiguous. The CDR3 sequence is 14 residues long. Germline values: CDR1 SEHNR, CDR2 FQNEAQ (reference sequence). Trimming shortened V by 5 bases and J by 1 base, and 11 bases separated the two germline ends. CDR3 bases: TGTGCCAGCAGCCGTCAAGGGCGGAACACTGAAGCTTTCTTT. It specifies CASSRQGRNTEAFF.

The rearrangement uses TRBV28 and TRBJ1-2; tentative D call: TRBD1 (5 bases). The germline CDR1 and CDR2 sequences are MDHEN and SYDVKM. The CDR3 has 15 residues. V lost 5 bases to trimming and J lost 1 base, with 14 bases between them. CDR3 region: CASSPADSHNYGYTF. The CDR3 nucleotides read TGTGCCAGCAGTCCCGCAGACAGTCATAACTATGGCTACACCTTC.

The chain combines TRBV4-2 with TRBJ1-1; D not certain. Germline CDR1 is LGHNA and CDR2 is YNFKEQ. The V end was cut by 4 bases, the J end by 0 bases, with 3 bases between. This CDR3 is built from 12 residues. Here the CDR3 DNA reads TGTGCCAGCAGCCTACTGAACACTGAAGCTTTCTTT. Translated, it gives CASSLLNTEAFF.

The chain recombines TRBV2 with TRBJ2-7, with 7 positions matching TRBD1. CDR3 length equals 15 residues. CDR1 is SNHLY, CDR2 FYNNEI, per germline. The junction had 9 bases not matched to a gene; V was cut back by 7 bases and J by 0 bases. DNA for the CDR3: TGTGCCAGCAAGAAAGACAGGGCCAGCTCCTACGAGCAGTACTTC. It translates to CASKKDRASSYEQYF.

The J gene is TRBJ2-2, the V gene TRBV28; 12 bases fit TRBD2. Germline V gives CDR1 MDHEN, CDR2 SYDVKM. V gave up 6 bases and J gave up 4 bases; unmatched junction bases: 3. This CDR3 has 15 amino acids. The CDR3 DNA sequence: TGTGCCAGCAGAACTAGCGGGGGGACCACCGGGGAGCTGTTTTTT. It is translated as CASRTSGGTTGELFF.

On this clone: Other nucleotide sequences from this sample produce the same CDR3. The CDR3 DNA sequence: TGTGCCAGCTCACCGGGGGGGCAAGGAAACACCATATATTTT. As protein: CASSPGGQGNTIYF. The chain links TRBV18 to TRBJ1-3, with D possibly being TRBD1 (6 bases). The CDR3 totals 14 residues. From germline, CDR1 is KGHSH and CDR2 LQKENI. V lost 3 bases and J 4 bases, leaving 10 bases between the germline ends.

The V and J genes are TRBV6-4 and TRBJ1-1, with 7 bases matching TRBD1. Trimming cost V 6 bases and J 4 bases; bases outside gene matches: 5. Germline CDR1 and CDR2: MRHNA and SNTAGT. The CDR3 is 13 amino acids. This CDR3 is CASRQGSGTEAFF. The CDR3 coding sequence is TGTGCCAGCAGACAGGGGTCGGGCACTGAAGCTTTCTTT.

The chain employs TRBV27 and TRBJ1-5, with D unresolved. Germline V gene sequence: CDR1 MNHEY, CDR2 SMNVEV (reference sequence). The CDR3 has 14 amino acids. Trimming cost V 0 bases and J 0 bases, with 3 bases left between them. CDR3 loop: CASSLSSSNQPQHF. The CDR3 DNA reads TGTGCCAGCAGTTTATCCAGTAGCAATCAGCCCCAGCATTTT.